The rows below give T cell receptor beta chains drawn from one sample of a study of CD8 T cells in Susac syndrome. TCRdb analysed the immunoSEQ multiplex PCR reads with MiXCR anew, one entry per CDR3 protein. The sample lists a few hundred thousand distinct CDR3 sequences, 95% occurring once. What was sequenced was CD4+ T cells from PBMCs. These receptors all stem from a human donor with multiple sclerosis. Both conserved end residues are part of each CDR3. D genes are given only for firm matches. Rows may omit the clone size; those that give it use once, few, many or a size class.

CDR3: CASSDQPGPEATQYF
DNA: TGTGCCAGCAGTGATCAGCCAGGGCCCGAAGCGACCCAGTACTTC
D: .
size: .
J: TRBJ2-5
V: TRBV2

CDR3: CSVANNEQFF
DNA: TGCAGCGTTGCTAACAATGAGCAGTTCTTC
D: .
size: few
J: TRBJ2-1
V: TRBV29-1

CDR3: CSAHYDQTYNEQFF
DNA: TGCAGTGCTCATTACGATCAGACCTACAATGAGCAGTTCTTC
D: .
size: .
J: TRBJ2-1
V: TRBV20-1

CDR3: CASSPAEKTQYF
DNA: TGTGCCAGCTCACCAGCGGAAAAGACCCAGTACTTC
D: .
size: .
J: TRBJ2-5
V: TRBV18

CDR3: CASDPRTGGMEAFF
DNA: TGTGCCAGCGACCCTCGGACAGGGGGTATGGAAGCTTTCTTT
D: TRBD1
size: .
J: TRBJ1-1
V: TRBV27

CDR3: CASTRQEPYEQYF
DNA: TGTGCCAGCACTAGACAGGAGCCCTACGAGCAGTACTTC
D: .
size: .
J: TRBJ2-7
V: TRBV2

CDR3: CATSREGQGYGYTF
DNA: TGTGCCACCAGCAGAGAAGGACAGGGCTATGGCTACACCTTC
D: TRBD1
size: .
J: TRBJ1-2
V: TRBV15

CDR3: CASSLSQDAGANVLTF
DNA: TGCGCCAGCAGCCTTTCACAGGATGCTGGGGCCAACGTCCTGACTTTC
D: .
size: .
J: TRBJ2-6
V: TRBV4-1

CDR3: CASSRILNTEAFF
DNA: TGTGCCAGCAGCCGCATACTGAACACTGAAGCTTTCTTT
D: .
size: .
J: TRBJ1-1
V: TRBV3-1

CDR3: CSATGQGASQPQHF
DNA: TGCAGTGCCACGGGACAGGGGGCGAGTCAGCCCCAGCATTTT
D: TRBD1
size: .
J: TRBJ1-5
V: TRBV20-1

CDR3: CASSFGASSYNEQFF
DNA: TGTGCCAGCAGCTTCGGAGCTTCATCCTACAATGAGCAGTTCTTC
D: .
size: .
J: TRBJ2-1
V: TRBV7-2

CDR3: CSARDRQGTDTQYF
DNA: TGCAGTGCTAGAGATAGGCAGGGCACAGATACGCAGTATTTT
D: .
size: .
J: TRBJ2-3
V: TRBV20-1

CDR3: CASSPRTDPNTGELFF
DNA: TGTGCCAGCTCCCCACGGACAGACCCGAACACCGGGGAGCTGTTTTTT
D: .
size: .
J: TRBJ2-2
V: TRBV18

CDR3: CSAFIAGAYNEQFF
DNA: TGCAGTGCTTTTATAGCGGGGGCCTACAATGAGCAGTTCTTC
D: TRBD2
size: .
J: TRBJ2-1
V: TRBV20-1

CDR3: CSARGLGELFF
DNA: TGCAGCGCTAGGGGGCTAGGGGAGCTGTTTTTT
D: TRBD1
size: .
J: TRBJ2-2
V: TRBV29-1

CDR3: CASSRRGNQETQYF
DNA: TGTGCCAGCAGCAGACGGGGGAACCAAGAGACCCAGTACTTC
D: .
size: .
J: TRBJ2-5
V: TRBV9

CDR3: CSARALTNLPNIQYF
DNA: TGCAGTGCTAGAGCGCTGACTAATCTCCCAAACATTCAGTACTTC
D: .
size: .
J: TRBJ2-4
V: TRBV20-1

CDR3: CASSLYPPTGGRNEQFF
DNA: TGTGCCAGCAGCTTATACCCCCCCACGGGAGGGAGGAATGAGCAGTTCTTC
D: TRBD2
size: .
J: TRBJ2-1
V: TRBV7-3

CDR3: CASSKPTYSGNTIYF
DNA: TGTGCCAGCAGCAAACCGACATACTCTGGAAACACCATATATTTT
D: .
size: once
J: TRBJ1-3
V: TRBV9

CDR3: CASSTWDRSYGQYF
DNA: TGTGCCAGCAGCACCTGGGACAGGTCCTACGGGCAGTACTTC
D: TRBD1
size: .
J: TRBJ2-7
V: TRBV5-6

CDR3: CSVDQTGNYGYTF
DNA: TGCAGCGTTGATCAGACAGGGAACTATGGCTACACCTTC
D: TRBD1
size: few
J: TRBJ1-2
V: TRBV29-1

CDR3: CSARVLAGYNEQFF
DNA: TGCAGTGCTAGAGTCCTAGCGGGATACAATGAGCAGTTCTTC
D: TRBD2
size: .
J: TRBJ2-1
V: TRBV20-1

CDR3: CASTGYSGNTIYF
DNA: TGTGCCAGCACGGGTTACTCTGGAAACACCATATATTTT
D: .
size: .
J: TRBJ1-3
V: TRBV2

CDR3: CASGFFSFNEQFF
DNA: TGTGCTAGTGGTTTCTTCAGTTTCAATGAGCAGTTCTTC
D: .
size: .
J: TRBJ2-1
V: TRBV12-5

CDR3: CSVGGRVTDGYTF
DNA: TGCAGCGTTGGGGGCAGGGTGACTGATGGCTACACCTTC
D: .
size: few
J: TRBJ1-2
V: TRBV29-1

CDR3: CSALTGWNTEAFF
DNA: TGCAGCGCGCTGACAGGATGGAACACTGAAGCTTTCTTT
D: .
size: .
J: TRBJ1-1
V: TRBV29-1

CDR3: CASSIESGIFNYGYTF
DNA: TGTGCCAGTAGTATAGAGAGCGGCATTTTTAACTATGGCTACACCTTC
D: .
size: .
J: TRBJ1-2
V: TRBV19

CDR3: CASSEDMQYGYTF
DNA: TGTGCCAGCAGTGAAGATATGCAGTATGGCTACACCTTC
D: .
size: .
J: TRBJ1-2
V: TRBV2

CDR3: CASSSDRGRGGYTF
DNA: TGTGCCAGCAGTTCCGACAGGGGGCGGGGAGGCTACACCTTC
D: TRBD1
size: .
J: TRBJ1-2
V: TRBV27

CDR3: CSARGAGINEKLFF
DNA: TGCAGTGCTAGAGGGGCAGGAATTAATGAAAAACTGTTTTTT
D: .
size: .
J: TRBJ1-4
V: TRBV20-1

CDR3: CASSASDSKTDTQYF
DNA: TGTGCCAGCAGCGCATCGGACAGTAAGACAGATACGCAGTATTTT
D: .
size: .
J: TRBJ2-3
V: TRBV11-1

CDR3: CSARGQGTEAFF
DNA: TGCAGTGCTAGGGGACAGGGGACTGAAGCTTTCTTT
D: TRBD1
size: .
J: TRBJ1-1
V: TRBV20-1

CDR3: CASIWRYLYEQYF
DNA: TGTGCCAGCATTTGGAGGTACCTCTACGAGCAGTACTTC
D: .
size: .
J: TRBJ2-7
V: TRBV2

CDR3: CASSQDVGKAQYF
DNA: TGTGCCAGCAGCCAAGATGTCGGGAAGGCGCAGTATTTT
D: .
size: .
J: TRBJ2-3
V: TRBV4-1

CDR3: CASSPLTSGVGNEQFF
DNA: TGTGCCAGCAGCCCATTGACTAGCGGAGTTGGTAATGAGCAGTTCTTC
D: TRBD2
size: .
J: TRBJ2-1
V: TRBV12-3/TRBV12-4

CDR3: CASSRAGTGDNYGYTF
DNA: TGTGCCAGCAGCCGAGCCGGGACCGGCGATAACTATGGCTACACCTTC
D: .
size: .
J: TRBJ1-2
V: TRBV4-2

CDR3: CASAGQGEQETQYF
DNA: TGTGCCAGCGCCGGACAGGGGGAGCAAGAGACCCAGTACTTC
D: TRBD1
size: .
J: TRBJ2-5
V: TRBV2

CDR3: CASRIETGGRANYGYTF
DNA: TGTGCCAGTAGGATCGAGACAGGGGGAAGAGCTAACTATGGCTACACCTTC
D: TRBD1
size: .
J: TRBJ1-2
V: TRBV19

CDR3: CASTQYRGGTEAFF
DNA: TGTGCCAGCACTCAATATCGCGGTGGCACTGAAGCTTTCTTT
D: .
size: .
J: TRBJ1-1
V: TRBV12-3/TRBV12-4

CDR3: CASSQWGSGPTETQYF
DNA: TGCGCCAGCAGCCAATGGGGTTCTGGGCCCACAGAGACCCAGTACTTC
D: .
size: once
J: TRBJ2-5
V: TRBV4-1